This entry lists 14 T cell receptor beta chains sequenced from one sample in a study of CD8 T cells in ankylosing spondylitis. TCRdb ran MiXCR on the 5' RACE reads and lists one entry per CDR3 protein. The sample includes about 160,000 distinct CDR3 sequences, around 18% of them seen just once. The sample consisted of blood, either unsorted or a sorted T cell fraction (not recorded which). These receptors were collected from a male donor with ankylosing spondylitis or in good health (not recorded which).

V usage is TRBV5-5 and J usage is TRBJ1-4; no clear D. CDR3 length equals 15 residues. Germline lookup yields CDR1 SGHKS and CDR2 YYEKEE (reference sequence). V dropped 0 bases and J dropped 6 bases, with 12 bases sitting between them. This chain's CDR3 is CASSLVPESDEKLFF. Written as DNA, the CDR3 is TGTGCCAGCAGCTTGGTTCCGGAATCCGATGAAAAACTGTTTTTT.

This clonotype was detected many times. The CDR3 loop reads CASSILAEAYNEQFF. DNA of the CDR3: TGCGCCAGCAGTATACTAGCGGAGGCCTACAATGAGCAGTTCTTC. The chain combines TRBV5-1 with TRBJ2-1, with 8 bases that match TRBD2. The germline CDR1 and CDR2 sequences are SGHRS and YFSETQ. The CDR3 is 15 amino acids. Germline trimming cut 5 bases from V and 2 bases from J; bases unmatched to any gene: 6.

This clonotype was recorded a few times. This chain joins TRBV20-1 and TRBJ2-7, with 8 bases that match TRBD2. The CDR3 has 14 residues. Germline trimming cut 3 bases from V and 7 bases from J; bases unmatched to any gene: 11. Germline-derived CDR1 and CDR2 are DFQATT and SNEGSKA (reference sequence). DNA of the CDR3: TGCAGTGCTAGCGTTAGCGGGGAGACCCTAGAGCAGTACTTC. Translated: CSASVSGETLEQYF.

This clonotype was observed many times. The rearrangement links TRBV3-1 to TRBJ1-2; the D is unclear. Trimming cost V 4 bases and J 7 bases, with 13 bases left between them. Germline V gene lookup returns CDR1 LGHDT and CDR2 YNNKEL (reference sequence). This CDR3 region has 13 residues. The CDR3 DNA reads TGTGCCAGCAGCCCTTCAAGGCTCAGTGGCTACACCTTC. This gives the protein CASSPSRLSGYTF.

This clonotype was recorded a few times. This chain uses TRBV5-1 with TRBJ2-1, with TRBD2 identical over 8 bases. J lost 5 bases, V lost 0 bases, and 10 bases had no gene match. Per the germline V gene, CDR1 is SGHRS and CDR2 is YFSETQ. The CDR3 runs 17 residues. The CDR3 nucleotides are TGCGCCAGCAGCTTGGTGGTAGCGGGACCGGGGGACAATGAGCAGTTCTTC. Its translation: CASSLVVAGPGDNEQFF.

This clonotype appeared many times. The V and J genes are TRBV5-1 and TRBJ1-1; tentative D call: TRBD1 (5 bases). With 2 bases removed from V and 1 base from J, the gap between germline ends came to 12 bases. The CDR3 covers 15 residues. Germline V CDR1 and CDR2: SGHRS, YFSETQ. CDR3 residues: CASSFLGGGNTEAFF. Written as DNA, the CDR3 is TGCGCCAGCAGCTTCTTAGGTGGGGGGAACACTGAAGCTTTCTTT.

This clonotype was observed at least ten times. This sequence joins TRBV20-1 and TRBJ2-7, with a weak D call TRBD1 (6 bases). CDR1 is DFQATT, CDR2 SNEGSKA, per germline (reference sequence). Trimming took 0 bases from V and 3 from J, leaving 12 bases between them. CDR3 size: 14 residues. CDR3 nucleotides: TGCAGTGCTAGAGAGGCGGCAGGGGACTACGAGCAGTACTTC. This sequence encodes CSAREAAGDYEQYF.

This clonotype was detected many times. The chain carries TRBV24-1 and TRBJ2-7; TRBD1 aligns across 7 bases. Germline V gene lookup returns CDR1 KGHDR and CDR2 SFDVKD. V was pared by 6 bases and J by 3 bases, with 4 bases of the junction left unmatched. The CDR3 spans 13 residues. The CDR3 reads CATSPGGNYEQYF. The CDR3 region has the DNA TGTGCCACCAGTCCAGGGGGAAACTACGAGCAGTACTTC.

The CDR3 sequence: CASKGGPGELFF. CDR3 nucleotides: TGTGCCAGCAAGGGAGGCCCCGGGGAGCTGTTTTTT. This chain uses TRBV28 with TRBJ2-2, with D perhaps matching TRBD2 (6 bases). The CDR3 has 12 residues. Per the germline V gene, CDR1 is MDHEN and CDR2 is SYDVKM. Trimming took off 7 bases at V and 6 bases at J, with 9 bases between the two ends. Combining the CDR3 with reference TRBV28 and TRBJ2-2 gives the whole variable domain DVKVTQSSRYLVKRTGEKVFLECVQDMDHENMFWYRQDPGLGLRLIYFSYDVKMKEKGDIPEGYSVSREKKERFSLILESASTNQTSMYLCASKGGPGELFFGEGSRLTVL.

This sequence joins TRBV20-1 and TRBJ1-5; no firm D call. Germline assignment: CDR1 DFQATT and CDR2 SNEGSKA (reference sequence). V lost 5 bases, J lost 0 bases, and 17 bases lay in between. The CDR3 runs 16 residues. The CDR3, as DNA: TGCAGTGCTCTCGCGACCAGCGGGTATAGCAATCAGCCCCAGCATTTT. Encoded protein: CSALATSGYSNQPQHF.

This chain connects TRBV7-9 to TRBJ1-5; the D gene is possibly TRBD1 (5 bases). The V gene lost 5 bases and the J gene lost 5 bases, with 16 bases spanning the gap. The CDR3 length is 15 residues. The germline CDR1 and CDR2 sequences are SEHNR and FQNEAQ (reference sequence). As DNA, the CDR3 is TGTGCCAGCAGCCTCGGGCAGGGACGGGATCAGCCCCAGCATTTT. Amino acid sequence: CASSLGQGRDQPQHF.

The DNA for the CDR3 is TGCAGCGCAAGTAATACCCGAGGACGGGGCGAGCAGTACTTC. Protein sequence: CSASNTRGRGEQYF. The V and J genes are TRBV29-1 and TRBJ2-7; possibly TRBD2 for D (5 bases). The V and J ends lost 7 bases and 6 bases respectively, with 22 bases between them. Germline V lookup: CDR1 SQVTM, CDR2 ANQGSEA. The CDR3 sequence is 14 residues long.

The chain employs TRBV5-1 and TRBJ1-5; 7 bases are shared with TRBD1. The junction had 3 bases not matched to a gene; V was cut back by 0 bases and J by 3 bases. The germline gives CDR1 SGHRS, CDR2 YFSETQ. This CDR3 region has 15 residues. As DNA, the CDR3 is TGCGCCAGCAGCTTGGGACAGGGACTCAATCAGCCCCAGCATTTT. Its protein is CASSLGQGLNQPQHF.

This clonotype has more than one count but fewer than ten. The chain links TRBV16 to TRBJ1-5; D ambiguous. Germline-derived CDR1 and CDR2 are KGHSY and FQNENV. The V gene lost 4 bases and the J gene lost 5 bases, with 9 bases spanning the gap. The CDR3 totals 13 residues. CDR3 in amino acids: CASSPSRDQPQHF. The CDR3 nucleotides are TGTGCCAGCAGCCCCTCGAGGGATCAGCCCCAGCATTTT.